This T cell receptor beta chain originates from a study of shared clonotypes between healthy human individuals. The CDR3 length is 16 residues. V lost 3 bases and J lost 2, with 15 bases in between. CDR1 and CDR2 from the germline V gene are SGDLS and YYNGEE. Sequenced by immunoSEQ multiplex PCR; TCRdb stores in-frame clones only, minus some. The table shows a few million clones, with roughly 93% occurring only once. All donors qualified as healthy HIV-negative adults and had experienced no recent acute infections or vaccinations. Sequencing was performed on naive CD4+ T cells from PBMCs. Noted subset: CD45RA+ positively selected. This TCR was sampled from a man between 18 and 35 years old in good health. Some clones in this sample may be carry-over from other donors' samples. The chain employs TRBV9 and TRBJ1-3; D is unclear. This CDR3 reads CASSDTGEWPGNTIYF. In nucleotides, the CDR3 is TGTGCCAGCAGCGATACCGGGGAATGGCCTGGAAACACCATATATTTT. Combining the CDR3 with reference TRBV9 and TRBJ1-3 gives the whole variable domain DSGVTQTPKHLITATGQRVTLRCSPRSGDLSVYWYQQSLDQGLQFLIQYYNGEERAKGNILERFSAQQFPDLHSELNLSSLELGDSALYFCASSDTGEWPGNTIYFGEGSWLTVV.